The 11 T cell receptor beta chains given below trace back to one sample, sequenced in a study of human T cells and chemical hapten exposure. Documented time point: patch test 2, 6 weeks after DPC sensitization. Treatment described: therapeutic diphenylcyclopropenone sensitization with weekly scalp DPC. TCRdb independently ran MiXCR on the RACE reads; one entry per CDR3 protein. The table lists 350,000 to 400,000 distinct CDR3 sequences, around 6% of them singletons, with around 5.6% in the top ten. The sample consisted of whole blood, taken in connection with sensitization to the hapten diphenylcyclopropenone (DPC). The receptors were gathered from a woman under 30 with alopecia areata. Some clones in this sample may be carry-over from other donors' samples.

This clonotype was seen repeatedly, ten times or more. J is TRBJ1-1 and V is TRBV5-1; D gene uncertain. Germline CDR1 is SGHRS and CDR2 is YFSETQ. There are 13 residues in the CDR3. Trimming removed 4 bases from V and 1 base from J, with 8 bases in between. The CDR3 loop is CASSRLRNTEAFF. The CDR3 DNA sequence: TGCGCCAGCAGCAGGCTCAGGAACACTGAAGCTTTCTTT.

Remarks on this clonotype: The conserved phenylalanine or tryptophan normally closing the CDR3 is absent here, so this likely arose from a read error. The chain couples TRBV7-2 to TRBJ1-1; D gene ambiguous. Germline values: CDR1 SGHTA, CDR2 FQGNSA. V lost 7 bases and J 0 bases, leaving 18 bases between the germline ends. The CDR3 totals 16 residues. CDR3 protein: CASNDAGGAVNTEAFL. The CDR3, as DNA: TGTGCCAGCAATGATGCAGGTGGCGCGGTGAACACTGAAGCTTTCCTT.

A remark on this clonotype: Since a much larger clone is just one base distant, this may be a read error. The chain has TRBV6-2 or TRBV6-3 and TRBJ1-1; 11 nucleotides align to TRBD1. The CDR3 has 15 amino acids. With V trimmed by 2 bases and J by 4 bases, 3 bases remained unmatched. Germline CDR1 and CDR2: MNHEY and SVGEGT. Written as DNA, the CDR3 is TGTGCCAGCAGTTACGGGACAGGGGGTTTCACTGAAGCTTTCTTT. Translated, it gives CASSYGTGGFTEAFF.

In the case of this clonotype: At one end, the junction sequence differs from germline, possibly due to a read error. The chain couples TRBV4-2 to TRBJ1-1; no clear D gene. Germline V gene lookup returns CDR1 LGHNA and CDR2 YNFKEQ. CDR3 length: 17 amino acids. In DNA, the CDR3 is TGTGCCTGCAGCCAAGACTCCCCAGACGGGAAGAACACTGAAGCTTTCTTT. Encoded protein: CACSQDSPDGKNTEAFF.

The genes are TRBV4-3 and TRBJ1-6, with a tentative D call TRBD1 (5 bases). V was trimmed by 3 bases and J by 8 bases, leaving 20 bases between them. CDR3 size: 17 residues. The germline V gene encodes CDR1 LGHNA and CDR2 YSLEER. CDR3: CASSQGRLQTADSPLHF. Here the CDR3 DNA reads TGCGCCAGCAGCCAGGGACGGCTGCAGACAGCTGATTCACCCCTCCACTTT.

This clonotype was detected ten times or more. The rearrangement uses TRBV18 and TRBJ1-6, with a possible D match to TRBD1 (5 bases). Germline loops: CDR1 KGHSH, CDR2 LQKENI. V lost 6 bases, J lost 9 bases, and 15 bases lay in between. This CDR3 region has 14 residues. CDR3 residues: CASSTDEGFSPLHF. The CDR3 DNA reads TGTGCCAGCTCGACCGACGAGGGGTTTTCACCCCTCCACTTT.

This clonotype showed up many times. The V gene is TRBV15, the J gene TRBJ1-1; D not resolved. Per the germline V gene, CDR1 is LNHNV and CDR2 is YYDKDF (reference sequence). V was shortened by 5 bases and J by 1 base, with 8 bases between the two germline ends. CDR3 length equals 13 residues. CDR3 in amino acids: CATSFEGNTEAFF. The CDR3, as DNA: TGTGCCACCAGCTTCGAAGGGAACACTGAAGCTTTCTTT.

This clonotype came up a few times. CDR3 loop: CASSSGQGAQYF. CDR3 coding DNA: TGTGCCAGCAGCTCTGGACAGGGCGCGCAGTATTTT. The chain has TRBV7-9 and TRBJ2-3; 8 bases align to TRBD1. The CDR3 loop spans 12 amino acids. The V segment lost 4 bases and the J segment 10 bases; nucleotides outside the gene matches: 4. Germline assignment: CDR1 SEHNR and CDR2 FQNEAQ (reference sequence). The full variable domain, in which reference TRBV7-9 and TRBJ2-3 provide the parts outside the CDR3, is DTGVSQNPRHKITKRGQNVTFRCDPISEHNRLYWYRQTLGQGPEFLTYFQNEAQLEKSRLLSDRFSAERPKGSFSTLEIQRTEQGDSAMYLCASSSGQGAQYFGPGTRLTVL.

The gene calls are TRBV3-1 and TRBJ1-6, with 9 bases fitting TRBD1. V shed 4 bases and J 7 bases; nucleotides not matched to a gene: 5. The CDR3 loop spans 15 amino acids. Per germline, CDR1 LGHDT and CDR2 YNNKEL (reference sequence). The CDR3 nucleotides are TGTGCCAGCAGCCCTCAAACAGGGGGCAATTCACCCCTCCACTTT. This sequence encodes CASSPQTGGNSPLHF.

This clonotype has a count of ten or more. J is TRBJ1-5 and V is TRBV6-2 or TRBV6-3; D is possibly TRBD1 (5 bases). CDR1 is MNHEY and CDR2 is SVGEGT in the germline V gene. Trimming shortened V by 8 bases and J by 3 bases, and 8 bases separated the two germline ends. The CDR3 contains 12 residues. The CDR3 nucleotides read TGTGCCAGCGGGACCCCCAATCAGCCCCAGCATTTT. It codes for CASGTPNQPQHF.

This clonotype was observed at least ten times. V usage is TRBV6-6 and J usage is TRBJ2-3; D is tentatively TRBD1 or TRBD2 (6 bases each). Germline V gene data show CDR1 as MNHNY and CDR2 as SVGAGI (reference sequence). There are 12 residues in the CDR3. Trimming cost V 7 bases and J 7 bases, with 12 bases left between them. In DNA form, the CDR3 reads TGTGCCAGCACCGGGGGCACGAATACGCAGTATTTT. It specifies CASTGGTNTQYF.